The 6 T cell receptor beta chains reported below all come from one sample, sequenced in a study of blood T cell repertoires in COVID-19. Assay: immunoSEQ multiplex PCR; the TCRdb copy retains only in-frame clones and omits some. The sample lists approximately 88,000 clones; about four fifths were seen once. Sequencing was carried out using peripheral blood. All receptors come from a man between 70 and 80 years old with COVID-19, enrolled during active disease.

V gene TRBV9 combines with J gene TRBJ2-7; D perhaps matches TRBD1 (5 bases). The germline CDR1 and CDR2 sequences are SGDLS and YYNGEE. CDR3 length equals 15 residues. V lost 0 bases and J 5 bases, leaving 15 bases between the germline ends. DNA of the CDR3: TGTGCCAGCAGCGTAGGCGACAGATCGACCCACGAGCAGTACTTC. Protein product: CASSVGDRSTHEQYF.

This chain connects TRBV4-3 to TRBJ1-6; 7 nucleotides align to TRBD1. The germline V gene encodes CDR1 LGHNA and CDR2 YSLEER. V dropped 0 bases and J dropped 11; count of bases not matched to a gene: 1. The CDR3 extends over 13 amino acids. The CDR3 is CASSQDRGAPLHF. The CDR3 nucleotides read TGCGCCAGCAGCCAAGACAGGGGGGCACCCCTCCACTTT.

The rearrangement links TRBV28 to TRBJ2-7, with 9 positions matching TRBD1. Germline V lookup: CDR1 MDHEN, CDR2 SYDVKM. The CDR3 is 15 residues long. The V segment lost 5 bases and the J segment 2 bases; nucleotides outside the gene matches: 7. CDR3 sequence: CASSPGTGIAYEQYF. CDR3 in DNA: TGTGCCAGCAGTCCTGGGACAGGGATCGCCTACGAGCAGTACTTC.

V gene TRBV11-3 combines with J gene TRBJ2-7, with D hard to call. The germline V and J ends were trimmed by 0 bases and 1 base, with 7 bases remaining between them. Germline V CDR1 and CDR2: SGHNT, YENEEA. The CDR3 extends over 14 amino acids. The DNA for the CDR3 is TGTGCCAGCAGCTTAGAGGAGCAGTCCTACGAGCAGTACTTC. Translation gives CASSLEEQSYEQYF.

The CDR3 nucleotides read TGTGCCTGGAGTCTCTTGACAGGGAAAGGGGAGCTGTTTTTT. The encoded protein is CAWSLLTGKGELFF. The rearrangement joins TRBV30 to TRBJ2-2; 7 nucleotides agree with TRBD1. The CDR3 contains 14 residues. Trimming cost V 2 bases and J 8 bases; bases outside gene matches: 8. Germline CDR1 GTSNPN, CDR2 SVGIG (reference sequence). Supplemented by reference TRBV30 and TRBJ2-2, the full variable domain reads SQTIHQWPATLVQPVGSPLSLECTVEGTSNPNLYWYRQAAGRGLQLLFYSVGIGQISSEVPQNLSASRPQDRQFILSSKKLLLSDSGFYLCAWSLLTGKGELFFGEGSRLTVL.

The CDR3 DNA is TGTGCCAGCACCTCGACAGGGGGCTTGGGATATGGCTACACCTTC. Amino acids: CASTSTGGLGYGYTF. J is TRBJ1-2 and V is TRBV7-9; TRBD1 matches 10 bases. CDR1 and CDR2 from the germline V gene are SEHNR and FQNEAQ (reference sequence). V was clipped by 7 bases and J by 5 bases; unmatched bases: 10. This CDR3 region has 15 residues.